This TCR beta chain was captured in a study of blood T cell repertoires in COVID-19. On the study more broadly: PBMCs, B-cell-depleted T cells, or T cells were the source of the cDNA or gDNA that made up the material.

The method was immunoSEQ multiplex PCR; TCRdb's version includes in-frame clones alone and lacks a portion of them. The profile covers under 70,000 clones, with around 90% appearing a single time and 43% taken by the ten largest. This CDR3 is built from 19 residues. Germline V CDR1 and CDR2: LGHNA, YNFKEQ. J was trimmed by 0 bases and V by 1 base; bases with no gene match: 7. The material sequenced was peripheral blood. The chain has TRBV4-2 and TRBJ2-1; 12 bases are shared with TRBD2. The TCR originated in a woman between 55 and 75 years old with COVID-19, enrolled during active disease. The CDR3 is CASSQATSGGLSSYNEQFF. The DNA for the CDR3 is TGTGCCAGCAGCCAAGCAACTAGCGGGGGGCTGAGCTCCTACAATGAGCAGTTCTTC.